This TCR beta chain was profiled in a study of blood T cell repertoires in COVID-19. Study-wide background: Researchers got acute and convalescent COVID-19 samples from the United States, Italy and Spain. T cells, B-cell-depleted T cells, or PBMCs provided the cDNA or gDNA that served as material.

In Seattle, patients joined the study during active infection and were tracked longitudinally. Per the original data handling: By means of reference gene primer amplification, nucleated cell counts were estimated. Produced via immunoSEQ multiplex PCR; TCRdb's table is partial and in-frame only. V and J calls and clone size are copied from that table; D and trimming were computed from the DNA. Altogether under 250,000 clones are present, roughly 82% being singletons, with the ten largest covering roughly 5.2%. V was clipped by 4 bases and J by 1 base; unmatched bases: 11. CDR3 length: 17 residues. CDR1 and CDR2 from the germline V gene are SGHVS and FQNEAQ.

Sequenced input: peripheral blood. The chain joins TRBV7-8 to TRBJ2-7; 9 bases are shared with TRBD1. This sequence originates from a woman aged 80 or over with COVID-19, enrolled during active disease. This chain's CDR3 is CASSSKAPTGGSYEQYF. CDR3 DNA sequence: TGTGCCAGCAGCTCCAAGGCCCCGACAGGGGGGTCCTACGAGCAGTACTTC.